These 22 T cell receptor beta chains came from one sample sequenced in a study of OX40 agonist ivuxolimab in advanced cancers. The library was generated by the immunoSEQ multiplex PCR assay. TCRdb re-hosts the immuneACCESS table, in-frame sequences only. Its copies lack some clones; in the studies checked, an unresolved V gene accounts for under half of them, and the cause for the rest is not known. This sample is represented by under 60,000 clones; about nine tenths of them were singletons. The ten largest clones add up to approximately 4.6% of the sample. Material: CD4+ or CD8+ T cells sorted from blood, obtained in a trial of the OX40 agonist ivuxolimab. Receptors originate from an adult with an advanced solid tumor such as melanoma, head and neck, liver or kidney cancer.

V usage is TRBV19 and J usage is TRBJ2-1, with D perhaps being TRBD1 or TRBD2 (5 bases each). The CDR3 is 15 residues long. Germline CDR1 reads LNHDA; CDR2 reads SQIVND (reference sequence). V lost 3 bases, J lost 1 base, and 10 bases lay in between. Here the CDR3 reads CASSMGVLSYNEQFF. The CDR3 DNA is TGTGCCAGTAGTATGGGGGTGTTGTCCTACAATGAGCAGTTCTTC.

V gene TRBV11-3 combines with J gene TRBJ2-1; 12 positions agree with TRBD2. This CDR3 is built from 15 residues. With V trimmed by 5 bases and J by 8 bases, 7 bases remained unmatched. Germline values: CDR1 SGHNT, CDR2 YENEEA. Here the CDR3 reads CASSTRLAGDDEQFF. In nucleotides, the CDR3 is TGTGCCAGCAGCACTCGACTAGCGGGAGACGATGAGCAGTTCTTC. Drawing the rest from reference TRBV11-3 and TRBJ2-1, the complete variable domain is EAGVVQSPRYKIIEKKQPVAFWCNPISGHNTLYWYLQNLGQGPELLIRYENEEAVDDSQLPKDRFSAERLKGVDSTLKIQPAELGDSAVYLCASSTRLAGDDEQFFGPGTRLTVL.

The rearrangement links TRBV27 to TRBJ2-4, with a tentative D call TRBD2 (5 bases). V was shortened by 0 bases and J by 0 bases, with 21 bases between the two germline ends. The CDR3 has 20 amino acids. The germline gives CDR1 MNHEY, CDR2 SMNVEV (reference sequence). The CDR3 sequence is CASSLSRWSVKRLAKNIQYF. The DNA for the CDR3 is TGTGCCAGCAGTTTATCGCGGTGGAGTGTTAAGCGGTTAGCCAAAAACATTCAGTACTTC.

This sequence joins TRBV18 and TRBJ2-1; TRBD1 matches 8 bases. The CDR3 runs to 15 residues. Germline V lookup: CDR1 KGHSH, CDR2 LQKENI. The trim removed 6 bases at V and 5 bases at J, leaving 9 bases unmatched. The CDR3, as DNA: TGTGCCAGCTCCTCTACAGGGGGTGGAAACAATGAGCAGTTCTTC. Translating gives CASSSTGGGNNEQFF.

The CDR3 loop is CASSSAGNTIYF. CDR3 in DNA: TGTGCCAGCAGTTCCGCCGGAAACACCATATATTTT. The gene calls are TRBV5-4 and TRBJ1-3; D remains ambiguous. Germline V gene lookup returns CDR1 SGHNT and CDR2 YYREEE (reference sequence). This CDR3 has 12 amino acids. V lost 5 bases and J 4 bases, leaving 7 bases between the germline ends.

CDR3: CASSPPGPQYEQYF. The DNA for the CDR3 is TGTGCCAGCTCACCACCGGGACCACAATACGAGCAGTACTTC. This sequence joins TRBV18 and TRBJ2-7; D may match TRBD1 or TRBD2 (5 bases each). The V gene lost 0 bases and the J gene lost 4 bases, with 10 bases spanning the gap. Per the germline V gene, CDR1 is KGHSH and CDR2 is LQKENI. The CDR3 is 14 amino acids.

This clone has only one observation. The chain couples TRBV29-1 to TRBJ1-2, with 8 bases lining up with TRBD1. The germline CDR1 and CDR2 sequences are SQVTM and ANQGSEA. The CDR3 spans 16 residues. With V trimmed by 3 bases and J by 4 bases, 13 bases remained unmatched. The DNA of the CDR3 is TGCAGCGTTGATCGTAATATCGGACAGGGAGCCTATGGCTACACCTTC. Translating it yields CSVDRNIGQGAYGYTF.

This rearrangement joins TRBV2 to TRBJ1-1, with D tentatively TRBD1 (6 bases). With 6 bases removed from V and 8 bases from J, the gap between germline ends came to 13 bases. CDR1 and CDR2 (germline): SNHLY, FYNNEI. The CDR3 runs 12 residues. This CDR3 is CASSTTGTEAFF. CDR3 DNA sequence: TGTGCCAGCAGCACTACCGGGACAGAAGCTTTCTTT.

This chain joins TRBV19 and TRBJ2-2; 9 bases fit TRBD1. The trim removed 7 bases at V and 1 base at J, leaving 7 bases unmatched. This CDR3 has 16 residues. Germline lookup yields CDR1 LNHDA and CDR2 SQIVND (reference sequence). DNA for the CDR3: TGTGCCAGTACCCGTGAGGGACAGGGGAACACCGGGGAGCTGTTTTTT. Its protein is CASTREGQGNTGELFF.

The chain employs TRBV5-1 and TRBJ2-7; perhaps TRBD1 as D (5 bases). V was clipped by 0 bases and J by 6 bases, with 13 bases between them. There are 14 residues in the CDR3. Germline V gives CDR1 SGHRS, CDR2 YFSETQ. The CDR3 nucleotides are TGCGCCAGCAGCTTGGCCAGCAGGGTCGGCGAGCAGTACTTC. Its protein is CASSLASRVGEQYF.

The chain has TRBV7-3 and TRBJ1-6; 8 nucleotides line up with TRBD1. Germline V gene sequence: CDR1 SGHTA, CDR2 FQGTGA. Unmatched junction bases numbered 3, after V lost 0 bases and J lost 8 bases. There are 15 residues in the CDR3. The CDR3 region is CASSLTSTGDSPLHF. The CDR3 coding sequence is TGTGCCAGCAGCTTAACGTCGACAGGGGATTCACCCCTCCACTTT.

V gene TRBV15 combines with J gene TRBJ1-5; no reliable D call. V lost 1 base and J lost 5, with 3 bases in between. The germline CDR1 and CDR2 sequences are LNHNV and YYDKDF (reference sequence). The CDR3 extends over 12 amino acids. Here the CDR3 DNA reads TGTGCCACCAGCAGAGGGGATCAGCCCCAGCATTTT. Translation: CATSRGDQPQHF. The full variable domain, its missing parts supplied by reference TRBV15 and TRBJ1-5, is DAMVIQNPRYQVTQFGKPVTLSCSQTLNHNVMYWYQQKSSQAPKLLFHYYDKDFNNEADTPDNFQSRRPNTSFCFLDIRSPGLGDTAMYLCATSRGDQPQHFGDGTRLSIL.

This clone was seen more than once but under ten times. The J gene is TRBJ1-1, the V gene TRBV10-3, with D possibly TRBD1 on 6 matching bases. V lost 6 bases to trimming and J lost 1 base, with 9 bases between them. This CDR3 is built from 13 residues. Germline values: CDR1 ENHRY, CDR2 SYGVKD. The CDR3 region is CAIRRTENTEAFF. CDR3 bases: TGTGCCATCAGGCGGACAGAGAACACTGAAGCTTTCTTT.

V and J are TRBV30 and TRBJ2-7, with TRBD1 matching over 8 bases. The CDR3 is 16 residues long. V gave up 0 bases and J gave up 0 bases; unmatched junction bases: 7. Germline V lookup: CDR1 GTSNPN, CDR2 SVGIG (reference sequence). The CDR3 nucleotides read TGTGCCTGGAGTGTACTCGGACAGGGAGACTCCTACGAGCAGTACTTC. Translated, it gives CAWSVLGQGDSYEQYF.

The chain has TRBV19 and TRBJ1-2, with TRBD1 matching 8 bases. The length of the CDR3 is 15 residues. Trimming took 1 base from V and 4 from J; bases not matched to a gene: 5. Germline CDR1 LNHDA, CDR2 SQIVND (reference sequence). The CDR3 DNA sequence: TGTGCCAGTAGTATAGGTGGGACAGGAGGCTATGGCTACACCTTC. Amino acid sequence: CASSIGGTGGYGYTF.

V is TRBV5-6 and J is TRBJ2-1, with D tentatively TRBD1 (5 bases). Germline CDR1 SGHDT, CDR2 YYEEEE. The CDR3 extends over 16 amino acids. With 4 bases removed from V and 0 bases from J, the gap between germline ends came to 14 bases. CDR3 coding DNA: TGTGCCAGCAGCCCCCGGTTAGGGGACTCCTACAATGAGCAGTTCTTC. Protein: CASSPRLGDSYNEQFF.

The CDR3 DNA sequence: TGTGCCAGCAGCAAAGCGAGGAGGGTAAGGTACGAGCAGTACTTC. It specifies CASSKARRVRYEQYF. This chain connects TRBV21-1 to TRBJ2-7; the tabulated D call, TRBD2, remains unverified against the DNA. TRBV21-1 represents a pseudogene. The CDR3 runs to 15 residues.

V is TRBV7-8 and J is TRBJ2-7; D gene uncertain. V was cut by 4 bases and J by 2 bases, with 12 bases left in between. This CDR3 contains 14 residues. Germline V gene sequence: CDR1 SGHVS, CDR2 FQNEAQ. Here the CDR3 reads CASSSGRKPYEQYF. CDR3 in DNA: TGTGCCAGCAGCTCCGGACGGAAGCCCTACGAGCAGTACTTC. The whole variable domain, filled in from reference TRBV7-8 and TRBJ2-7, reads GAGVSQSPRYKVAKRGQDVALRCDPISGHVSLFWYQQALGQGPEFLTYFQNEAQLDKSGLPSDRFFAERPEGSVSTLKIQRTQQEDSAVYLCASSSGRKPYEQYFGPGTRLTVT.

This clone was seen a few times. J is TRBJ2-2 and V is TRBV13, with D possibly TRBD2 on 5 matching bases. V was clipped by 0 bases and J by 6 bases, with 8 bases between them. The CDR3 has 14 amino acids. From germline, CDR1 is PRHDT and CDR2 FYEKMQ (reference sequence). The CDR3 bases are TGTGCCAGCAGCTTAGGCCTCGGGGCCGGGGAGCTGTTTTTT. Protein: CASSLGLGAGELFF.

The chain employs TRBV7-3 and TRBJ2-1; 8 bases agree with TRBD2. The trim removed 5 bases at V and 7 bases at J, leaving 10 bases unmatched. Germline values: CDR1 SGHTA, CDR2 FQGTGA. CDR3 length: 15 residues. CDR3 DNA: TGTGCCAGCAGCCAAGTAGCGGGATTAGTTAATGAGCAGTTCTTC. It translates to CASSQVAGLVNEQFF.

The J gene is TRBJ1-6, the V gene TRBV30; 7 bases fit TRBD1. Germline V lookup: CDR1 GTSNPN, CDR2 SVGIG (reference sequence). The CDR3 contains 16 residues. V lost 1 base, J lost 5 bases, and 8 bases stayed unmatched. The CDR3 protein is CAWSEETGINNSPLHF. The CDR3 DNA reads as TGTGCCTGGAGTGAAGAGACAGGGATTAATAATTCACCCCTCCACTTT. Combining the CDR3 with reference TRBV30 and TRBJ1-6 gives the whole variable domain SQTIHQWPATLVQPVGSPLSLECTVEGTSNPNLYWYRQAAGRGLQLLFYSVGIGQISSEVPQNLSASRPQDRQFILSSKKLLLSDSGFYLCAWSEETGINNSPLHFGNGTRLTVT.

The chain employs TRBV7-9 and TRBJ2-5; D is ambiguous. This CDR3 has 15 amino acids. V lost 5 bases to trimming and J lost 2 bases, with 15 bases between them. Germline loops: CDR1 SEHNR, CDR2 FQNEAQ (reference sequence). CDR3 loop: CASSPIGQPQETQYF. The CDR3 region has the DNA TGTGCCAGCAGCCCGATCGGGCAGCCTCAAGAGACCCAGTACTTC.